This passage covers 23 T cell receptor beta chains from one sample sequenced in a study of cytomegalovirus exposure and HLA in healthy donors. Amplification used 60 Vbeta primers and 13 Jbeta primers. Sequencing used immunoSEQ multiplex PCR; TCRdb keeps in-frame clones, though not all of them. The repertoire holds under 200,000 clones, with roughly 80% as singletons. The sequenced material came from PBMCs. The receptors were gathered from a young man in good health and CMV-seronegative.

This chain joins TRBV21-1 and TRBJ2-7; the table's D gene call, TRBD2, was not cross checked with the DNA. TRBV21-1 is a recognized pseudogene. The CDR3 contains 16 residues. The CDR3 bases are TGTGCCAGCGCAACGCGATCCGGGACTAGCGACTACGAGCAGTACTTC. Its protein product is CASATRSGTSDYEQYF.

The chain carries TRBV7-2 and TRBJ2-3; D call uncertain. The CDR3 sequence is 15 residues long. V dropped 2 bases and J dropped 8 bases, with 17 bases sitting between them. CDR1 is SGHTA, CDR2 FQGNSA, per germline. The CDR3 nucleotides are TGTGCCAGCAGCTTATATGAACTGGGCAGTGGTACGCAGTATTTT. It is translated as CASSLYELGSGTQYF.

This chain connects TRBV28 to TRBJ2-5, with TRBD2 identical over 10 bases. J was trimmed by 1 base and V by 6 bases; bases with no gene match: 14. The germline V gene has CDR1 MDHEN and CDR2 SYDVKM. This CDR3 spans 18 amino acids. The CDR3, as DNA: TGTGCCAGCAGCTCTAGCGGGAGAGGGGGGAAAATCCAAGAGACCCAGTACTTC. Residues: CASSSSGRGGKIQETQYF.

This clone has only one observation. The junction departs from the called germline gene at one end, perhaps through a read error. The V call is TRBV18, the J call TRBJ2-3, with D perhaps matching TRBD1 (6 bases). The CDR3 length is 16 residues. CDR1 KGHSH and CDR2 LQKENI come from the germline V gene. CDR3 coding DNA: TGTGCCAGCTCAACACCGGGACAAAGGGTCCCAGATACGCAGTATTTT. Translated, it gives CASSTPGQRVPDTQYF.

The chain uses TRBV11-2 and TRBJ2-7; 8 bases match TRBD1. The V gene end was trimmed by 3 bases and the J gene end by 0 bases; junction bases not matched to a gene: 4. The CDR3 spans 15 residues. Germline CDR1 is SGHAT and CDR2 is FQNNGV. CDR3 bases: TGTGCCAGCAGCTTGGGGACAGGCATCTCCTACGAGCAGTACTTC. Protein: CASSLGTGISYEQYF.

The rearrangement uses TRBV7-8 and TRBJ1-1; the D gene is possibly TRBD1 (5 bases). In germline, CDR1 is SGHVS, CDR2 FQNEAQ. Trimming removed 5 bases at V and 1 base at J, with 11 bases between. CDR3 length: 14 amino acids. The CDR3 nucleotides read TGTGCCAGCAGCCCCTACCAGGGGAACACTGAAGCTTTCTTT. Its translation is CASSPYQGNTEAFF.

The chain employs TRBV18 and TRBJ2-7, with 9 positions matching TRBD2. V shed 6 bases and J 5 bases; nucleotides not matched to a gene: 8. Per the germline V gene, CDR1 is KGHSH and CDR2 is LQKENI. The CDR3 extends over 14 amino acids. The CDR3 region is CASSRGRGGDEQYF. DNA for the CDR3: TGTGCCAGCTCCCGCGGGAGGGGAGGCGACGAGCAGTACTTC. The full variable domain, completed using reference TRBV18 and TRBJ2-7, is NAGVMQNPRHLVRRRGQEARLRCSPMKGHSHVYWYRQLPEEGLKFMVYLQKENIIDESGMPKERFSAEFPKEGPSILRIQQVVRGDSAAYFCASSRGRGGDEQYFGPGTRLTVT.

The CDR3 DNA reads TGTGCCCTCCGAGGGAGGGGAACAGATACGCAGTATTTT. Its translation is CALRGRGTDTQYF. This chain joins TRBV30 and TRBJ2-3; 7 nucleotides match TRBD2. The V segment lost 8 bases and the J segment 3 bases; nucleotides outside the gene matches: 8. Germline loops: CDR1 GTSNPN, CDR2 SVGIG (reference sequence). CDR3 length equals 13 residues. Filled out from reference TRBV30 and TRBJ2-3, the complete variable domain reads SQTIHQWPATLVQPVGSPLSLECTVEGTSNPNLYWYRQAAGRGLQLLFYSVGIGQISSEVPQNLSASRPQDRQFILSSKKLLLSDSGFYLCALRGRGTDTQYFGPGTRLTVL.

The chain couples TRBV5-4 to TRBJ2-7; TRBD2 is a possible D gene (5 bases). The germline CDR1 and CDR2 sequences are SGHNT and YYREEE (reference sequence). CDR3 length: 12 residues. The CDR3 nucleotides are TGTGCAAGACACAGCGGAGACTACGAGCAGTACTTC. Encoded protein: CARHSGDYEQYF.

The CDR3 loop reads CASSEAYWDRVENEQYF. In DNA, the CDR3 is TGTGCCAGCAGTGAAGCATATTGGGACAGGGTAGAAAACGAGCAGTACTTC. The chain uses TRBV6-1 and TRBJ2-7; 9 bases align to TRBD1. The CDR3 is made up of 17 amino acids. Per germline, CDR1 MNHNS and CDR2 SASEGT. The ends lost 0 bases at V and 5 bases at J; junction bases unmatched: 11.

V and J are TRBV2 and TRBJ2-2, with 13 bases that match TRBD2. Germline loops: CDR1 SNHLY, CDR2 FYNNEI. This CDR3 spans 17 amino acids. The V segment lost 6 bases and the J segment 5 bases; nucleotides outside the gene matches: 9. CDR3 loop: CASRPGTSGKLTGELFF. CDR3 DNA sequence: TGTGCCAGCAGACCTGGGACTAGCGGGAAACTGACCGGGGAGCTGTTTTTT.

The chain employs TRBV28 and TRBJ1-2, with TRBD1 identical over 7 bases. Germline lookup yields CDR1 MDHEN and CDR2 SYDVKM. The CDR3 sequence is 19 residues long. J gave up 5 bases and V 5 bases, and 23 bases lay outside the gene matches. CDR3 sequence reads: CASSPEFRLTGTTVYGYTF. CDR3 DNA: TGTGCCAGCAGTCCCGAATTTCGACTGACAGGGACAACCGTGTATGGCTACACCTTC.

The rearrangement uses TRBV30 and TRBJ2-7; 8 nucleotides match TRBD2. V was clipped by 0 bases and J by 1 base; unmatched bases: 5. Germline-derived CDR1 and CDR2 are GTSNPN and SVGIG (reference sequence). The CDR3 totals 15 residues. The DNA for the CDR3 is TGTGCCTGGAGTGTATTGGGGACTAGATCCTACGAGCAGTACTTC. Translated, it gives CAWSVLGTRSYEQYF.

The V call is TRBV15, the J call TRBJ1-3, with D tentatively TRBD1 (6 bases). The CDR3 spans 17 residues. Germline V CDR1 and CDR2: LNHNV, YYDKDF (reference sequence). V was cut by 3 bases and J by 5 bases, with 20 bases left in between. CDR3: CATSRGTFDRTRNTIYF. The DNA for the CDR3 is TGTGCCACCAGCAGGGGGACCTTTGACAGGACCCGAAACACCATATATTTT.

This clone showed up just once. V gene TRBV13 combines with J gene TRBJ2-1, with 8 bases matching TRBD1. Germline CDR1 reads PRHDT; CDR2 reads FYEKMQ (reference sequence). The CDR3 sequence is 13 residues long. V was pared by 5 bases and J by 5 bases, with 2 bases of the junction left unmatched. CDR3 coding DNA: TGTGCCAGCAGCGAGGACAGGGACAATGAGCAGTTCTTC. It yields the protein CASSEDRDNEQFF.

This clone was found a few times. This chain links TRBV30 with TRBJ1-1, with D maybe TRBD1 (5 bases). V was pared by 2 bases and J by 0 bases, with 7 bases between. Germline CDR1 reads GTSNPN; CDR2 reads SVGIG (reference sequence). The CDR3 sequence is 13 residues long. CDR3 in DNA: TGTGCCTGGAGTCCACAGGTGAACACTGAAGCTTTCTTT. Protein sequence: CAWSPQVNTEAFF. Full variable domain (rest looked up from reference TRBV30 and TRBJ1-1): SQTIHQWPATLVQPVGSPLSLECTVEGTSNPNLYWYRQAAGRGLQLLFYSVGIGQISSEVPQNLSASRPQDRQFILSSKKLLLSDSGFYLCAWSPQVNTEAFFGQGTRLTVV.

The chain recombines TRBV27 with TRBJ2-3, with 10 bases matching TRBD1. In germline, CDR1 is MNHEY, CDR2 SMNVEV (reference sequence). The ends lost 5 bases at V and 4 bases at J; junction bases unmatched: 6. This CDR3 is built from 15 residues. CDR3 sequence reads: CASSMDRGVADTQYF. The CDR3 DNA sequence: TGTGCCAGCAGTATGGACAGGGGGGTGGCAGATACGCAGTATTTT.

This chain links TRBV7-2 with TRBJ2-1, with 7 positions matching TRBD1. There are 16 residues in the CDR3. Germline lookup yields CDR1 SGHTA and CDR2 FQGNSA. V lost 3 bases to trimming and J lost 3 bases; unmatched junction nucleotides: 8. The CDR3 spells CASSFDAGTDYNEQFF. The CDR3 DNA sequence: TGTGCCAGCAGCTTTGACGCCGGGACAGACTACAATGAGCAGTTCTTC. Filled out from reference TRBV7-2 and TRBJ2-1, the complete variable domain reads GAGVSQSPSNKVTEKGKDVELRCDPISGHTALYWYRQSLGQGLEFLIYFQGNSAPDKSGLPSDRFSAERTGGSVSTLTIQRTQQEDSAVYLCASSFDAGTDYNEQFFGPGTRLTVL.

The rearrangement uses TRBV5-1 and TRBJ1-2; D not certain. The CDR3 spans 13 residues. CDR1 and CDR2 from the germline V gene are SGHRS and YFSETQ. Trimming cost V 0 bases and J 9 bases, with 12 bases left between them. The CDR3 coding sequence is TGCGCCAGCAGCTTGGCAGGCTATGGAAGCTACACCTTC. This sequence encodes CASSLAGYGSYTF.

This chain connects TRBV19 to TRBJ2-6, with D unresolved. This CDR3 spans 16 amino acids. Germline V gene data show CDR1 as LNHDA and CDR2 as SQIVND (reference sequence). V lost 1 base and J 2 bases, leaving 9 bases between the germline ends. CDR3 in DNA: TGTGCCAGTAGTATAGGGTCGGTGCCTGGGGCCAACGTCCTGACTTTC. Protein product: CASSIGSVPGANVLTF.

The CDR3: CASSQEGTGSHEQYF. The CDR3 DNA sequence: TGCGCCAGCAGCCAAGAGGGGACAGGGTCCCACGAGCAGTACTTC. J is TRBJ2-7 and V is TRBV4-3; the match to TRBD1 covers 9 bases. Trimming took 0 bases from V and 5 from J; bases not matched to a gene: 5. CDR3 length: 15 residues. The germline V gene has CDR1 LGHNA and CDR2 YSLEER.

This clone was seen only once. The rearrangement joins TRBV30 to TRBJ2-2, with 7 bases that match TRBD1. The CDR3 consists of 14 residues. V trimming: 2 bases; J trimming: 6 bases; junction bases outside the gene matches: 6. Per germline, CDR1 GTSNPN and CDR2 SVGIG (reference sequence). Written as DNA, the CDR3 is TGTGCCTGGAGTCTCGGACAGGATGCCGGGGAGCTGTTTTTT. Amino acid sequence: CAWSLGQDAGELFF.

The V call is TRBV29-1, the J call TRBJ2-5; possible D gene TRBD1, 5 bases. Trimming stripped 6 bases from V and 1 base from J, with 15 bases between. The CDR3 is 14 residues long. Germline loops: CDR1 SQVTM, CDR2 ANQGSEA. CDR3 in DNA: TGCAGCGTCTGCAAAACGACAGTCCAAGAGACCCAGTACTTC. It is translated as CSVCKTTVQETQYF. Combining the CDR3 with reference TRBV29-1 and TRBJ2-5 gives the whole variable domain SAVISQKPSRDICQRGTSLTIQCQVDSQVTMMFWYRQQPGQSLTLIATANQGSEATYESGFVIDKFPISRPNLTFSTLTVSNMSPEDSSIYLCSVCKTTVQETQYFGPGTRLLVL.